This T cell receptor (beta chain) was retrieved from a study of blood T cell repertoires in COVID-19. The V end was cut by 2 bases, the J end by 3 bases, with 10 bases between. The CDR3 consists of 14 residues. Germline assignment: CDR1 SGHRS and CDR2 YFSETQ. This table comes from immunoSEQ multiplex PCR, and its TCRdb copy is limited to in-frame clones, with some not included. Among about 200,000 clones listed, approximately 83% were seen once. The specimen was peripheral blood. V is TRBV5-1 and J is TRBJ2-3; D perhaps matches TRBD1 (6 bases). The TCR sequence derives from a human donor with active or convalescent COVID-19. The donor label of this sample is uncertain. CDR3 nucleotides: TGCGCCAGCAGCTTATCCAGGGGAACAGATACGCAGTATTTT. It encodes CASSLSRGTDTQYF.